The clone carrying this T cell receptor (beta chain) was detected many times. Antigen unknown. The time point here: persistent/refractory GD, antithyroid drugs over 5 years with positive TRAb. Preparation of the TCR library used RNA extracted from PBMCs. J was trimmed by 4 bases and V by 2 bases; bases with no gene match: 1. Germline V gene lookup returns CDR1 SGHVS and CDR2 FNYEAQ. This CDR3 is 14 amino acids long. The authors built TCR beta libraries using iRepertoire HTBI primers and Arm-PCR of CDR3 regions. Each CDR3 protein gets one entry after TCRdb re-called the multiplex PCR reads with MiXCR. The sample records fewer than 400,000 distinct CDR3 sequences, roughly 20% being singletons. This sample stems from a study of regulatory T cells in long-lasting Graves disease. General study findings and limits: With a small sample size, accuracy may have been reduced. It was peripheral blood alone, not thyroid tissue, that was studied. Reduced TCR diversity was observed in persistent Graves' patients versus newly diagnosed patients.

This material consisted of peripheral blood mononuclear cells (PBMCs), taken when the disease was refractory, from a patient treated with antithyroid drugs. The rearrangement joins TRBV7-6 to TRBJ1-1, with 10 bases matching TRBD1. This sequence was found in a female donor with Graves disease. The CDR3 bases are TGTGCCAGCAGCTTATGGACAGGGGGCACTGAAGCTTTCTTT. Translation gives CASSLWTGGTEAFF.